This T cell receptor beta chain was identified in a study of blood T cell repertoires in COVID-19. Categorization into cohorts depended on clinical history that participants reported. The CDR3 totals 15 residues. CDR1 is SGHTA and CDR2 is FQGTGA in the germline V gene. J gave up 2 bases and V 2 bases, and 2 bases lay outside the gene matches. Generated by immunoSEQ multiplex PCR, the TCRdb table keeps only in-frame clones and is missing some. Among more than 150,000 clones listed, 82% were seen once. The source is a middle-aged man who had recovered from COVID-19. The chain joins TRBV7-3 to TRBJ2-2, with 7 nucleotides matching TRBD2. Sample: PBMCs or T cells enriched from blood (not recorded which). This chain's CDR3 is CASSLGGSNTGELFF. The CDR3 DNA is TGTGCCAGCAGCTTAGGCGGGAGTAACACCGGGGAGCTGTTTTTT.